The 24 T cell receptor beta chains in this list originate from one sample, sequenced in a study of blood T cell repertoires in COVID-19. Clones were read by immunoSEQ multiplex PCR, and TCRdb kept only the in-frame ones, dropping some. The table records 200,000 or so clones, under 85% of them present only once. Sequenced input: peripheral blood. These receptors all come from a man between 60 and 70 years old with active or convalescent COVID-19.

This rearrangement joins TRBV5-1 to TRBJ2-5, with D possibly TRBD1 on 5 matching bases. V lost 0 bases and J lost 2, with 11 bases in between. Germline V CDR1 and CDR2: SGHRS, YFSETQ. CDR3 length: 15 residues. The chain's CDR3 is CASSLGGAPQETQYF. CDR3 sequence (DNA): TGCGCCAGCAGCTTGGGTGGGGCCCCGCAAGAGACCCAGTACTTC.

The V call is TRBV7-7, the J call TRBJ2-5, with D perhaps TRBD1 (6 bases). The CDR3 extends over 15 amino acids. Trimming pared 5 bases from V and 0 bases from J, leaving 13 bases between. Germline V gene lookup returns CDR1 SSHAT and CDR2 FNYEAQ (reference sequence). The CDR3 region is CASSPGTPNQETQYF. CDR3 sequence (DNA): TGTGCCAGCAGCCCCGGGACACCAAACCAAGAGACCCAGTACTTC.

The chain couples TRBV18 to TRBJ1-1; 7 bases match TRBD1. This CDR3 has 14 amino acids. Germline values: CDR1 KGHSH, CDR2 LQKENI. The trim removed 2 bases at V and 1 base at J, leaving 1 base unmatched. The CDR3 protein is CASSPTGENTEAFF. The CDR3 bases are TGTGCCAGCTCACCAACAGGGGAGAACACTGAAGCTTTCTTT.

This chain links TRBV7-8 with TRBJ2-7, with D perhaps TRBD2 (6 bases). The CDR3 is 14 amino acids. V lost 3 bases, J lost 7 bases, and 16 bases lay in between. From germline, CDR1 is SGHVS and CDR2 FQNEAQ. The CDR3 loop reads CASSLPGVRKEQYF. In DNA form, the CDR3 reads TGTGCCAGCAGCTTGCCGGGAGTCCGAAAAGAGCAGTACTTC. The entire variable domain, with the rest obtained from reference TRBV7-8 and TRBJ2-7, is as follows: GAGVSQSPRYKVAKRGQDVALRCDPISGHVSLFWYQQALGQGPEFLTYFQNEAQLDKSGLPSDRFFAERPEGSVSTLKIQRTQQEDSAVYLCASSLPGVRKEQYFGPGTRLTVT.

CDR3 nucleotides: TGTGCCAGCAGTGATCCGAGGGGGGGAAACTATGGCTACACCTTC. This codes for CASSDPRGGNYGYTF. The chain carries TRBV6-1 and TRBJ1-2; D is possibly TRBD1 (6 bases). Germline V gives CDR1 MNHNS, CDR2 SASEGT. V lost 3 bases, J lost 2 bases, and 13 bases lay in between. The CDR3 is 15 residues long.

The V call is TRBV15, the J call TRBJ2-7; 8 nucleotides align to TRBD1. CDR1 and CDR2 from the germline V gene are LNHNV and YYDKDF (reference sequence). After removal of 4 bases from V and 4 bases from J, the junction contained 3 bases not matched to a gene. This CDR3 region has 13 residues. CDR3: CATSNNRGYEQYF. In nucleotides, the CDR3 is TGTGCCACCAGCAATAACAGGGGGTACGAGCAGTACTTC. Looking up the rest from reference TRBV15 and TRBJ2-7 gives the full variable domain: DAMVIQNPRYQVTQFGKPVTLSCSQTLNHNVMYWYQQKSSQAPKLLFHYYDKDFNNEADTPDNFQSRRPNTSFCFLDIRSPGLGDTAMYLCATSNNRGYEQYFGPGTRLTVT.

The V call is TRBV19, the J call TRBJ2-5; no firm D call. The CDR3 consists of 12 residues. Germline lookup yields CDR1 LNHDA and CDR2 SQIVND (reference sequence). Trimming shortened V by 5 bases and J by 4 bases, and 8 bases separated the two germline ends. CDR3 coding DNA: TGTGCCAGTAGTCTTCCCGGAGAGACCCAGTACTTC. This encodes CASSLPGETQYF.

This sequence joins TRBV6-5 and TRBJ2-1; 10 nucleotides match TRBD2. CDR1 is MNHEY, CDR2 SVGAGI, per germline. This CDR3 region has 16 residues. V shed 0 bases, J shed 9 bases, and the junction held 8 bases outside the gene matches. CDR3 loop: CASSYSSLAGVAEQFF. CDR3 in DNA: TGTGCCAGCAGTTACTCGAGTCTAGCGGGAGTAGCTGAGCAGTTCTTC.

As concerns this clone: The junction and the germline gene differ at one end; a read error may be behind it. In nucleotides, the CDR3 is TGTGCCAGCAGCCCCTCAGCGAGGGGGACTAGCGGCACGTTT. As protein: CASSPSARGTSGTF. The rearrangement uses TRBV3-1 (or the pseudogene TRBV3-2) and TRBJ2-3; TRBD2 aligns across 11 bases. The CDR3 consists of 14 residues. Germline CDR1 reads LGHDT; CDR2 reads YNNKEL (reference sequence).

The J gene is TRBJ2-5, the V gene TRBV5-1, with TRBD2 as a possible D gene (5 bases). Germline-derived CDR1 and CDR2 are SGHRS and YFSETQ. V was trimmed by 4 bases and J by 5 bases, leaving 6 bases between them. CDR3 length: 11 residues. DNA of the CDR3: TGCGCCAGCAGCCAGCGGGAGACCCAGTACTTC. This gives the protein CASSQRETQYF.

The CDR3 spells CAPREEGSNAAAEAFF. In DNA, the CDR3 is TGTGCCCCAAGGGAGGAGGGGTCAAACGCGGCTGCTGAAGCTTTCTTT. V is TRBV19 and J is TRBJ1-1; TRBD1 might be the D (5 bases). Per germline, CDR1 LNHDA and CDR2 SQIVND (reference sequence). Trimming shortened V by 11 bases and J by 6 bases, and 28 bases separated the two germline ends. The CDR3 totals 16 residues. Full variable domain (missing parts from reference TRBV19 and TRBJ1-1): DGGITQSPKYLFRKEGQNVTLSCEQNLNHDAMYWYRQDPGQGLRLIYYSQIVNDFQKGDIAEGYSVSREKKESFPLTVTSAQKNPTAFYLCAPREEGSNAAAEAFFGQGTRLTVV.

The chain carries TRBV10-3 and TRBJ2-5, with 10 nucleotides matching TRBD2. Germline trimming cut 3 bases from V and 5 bases from J; bases unmatched to any gene: 6. The CDR3 is 15 amino acids. Looked up from germline, CDR1 is ENHRY and CDR2 is SYGVKD. Written as DNA, the CDR3 is TGTGCCATCAGTGACCGAGCGGGAGGGTTGGAGACCCAGTACTTC. The encoded protein is CAISDRAGGLETQYF.

This clone was recorded a few times. J is TRBJ2-4 and V is TRBV7-3, with D possibly being TRBD1 (6 bases). The CDR3 length is 17 residues. The ends were cut back, 7 bases at V and 0 bases at J, with 19 bases in the middle. Looked up from germline, CDR1 is SGHTA and CDR2 is FQGTGA. As DNA, the CDR3 is TGTGCCAGCAAGGGGCAGGGGCCCGGACTAGCCAAAAACATTCAGTACTTC. Translated, it gives CASKGQGPGLAKNIQYF. Complete variable domain (other parts from reference TRBV7-3 and TRBJ2-4): GAGVSQTPSNKVTEKGKYVELRCDPISGHTALYWYRQSLGQGPEFLIYFQGTGAADDSGLPNDRFFAVRPEGSVSTLKIQRTERGDSAVYLCASKGQGPGLAKNIQYFGAGTRLSVL.

This CDR3 is CASSYDSGRGDTQYF. CDR3 in DNA: TGTGCCAGCAGCTATGACAGCGGGAGAGGGGATACGCAGTATTTT. V usage is TRBV11-3 and J usage is TRBJ2-3; TRBD2 aligns across 8 bases. The germline V gene encodes CDR1 SGHNT and CDR2 YENEEA. CDR3 length equals 15 residues. J gave up 6 bases and V 4 bases, and 9 bases lay outside the gene matches.

The chain employs TRBV7-5 and TRBJ1-1; TRBD1 reflects the table's D call only, with no check against the DNA. TRBV7-5 is a pseudogene segment. This CDR3 comprises 19 residues. CDR3 nucleotides: TGTGTCAGAAGCTCAGGCGAGCGCAGGGTTTTTGGGATGAACACTGAAGCTTTCTTT. This encodes CVRSSGERRVFGMNTEAFF.

The CDR3 DNA reads TGTGCCAGCAGCGGGACTAGCACATACCAAGAGACCCAGTACTTC. Translated, it gives CASSGTSTYQETQYF. The genes are TRBV2 and TRBJ2-5, with 9 positions matching TRBD2. V dropped 6 bases and J dropped 0; count of bases not matched to a gene: 5. Germline assignment: CDR1 SNHLY and CDR2 FYNNEI. The CDR3 loop spans 15 amino acids.

CDR3 bases: TGCGCCAGCAGCTCCGGGGACAGGAGTTATAATTCACCCCTCCACTTT. Translated, it gives CASSSGDRSYNSPLHF. V usage is TRBV5-1 and J usage is TRBJ1-6, with 8 bases that match TRBD1. This CDR3 contains 16 residues. The germline V gene encodes CDR1 SGHRS and CDR2 YFSETQ. V shed 3 bases, J shed 4 bases, and the junction held 6 bases outside the gene matches.

The chain employs TRBV5-1 and TRBJ1-2; 7 nucleotides align to TRBD1. CDR1 is SGHRS and CDR2 is YFSETQ in the germline V gene. The V gene end was trimmed by 1 base and the J gene end by 7 bases; junction bases not matched to a gene: 7. The CDR3 has 14 residues. The DNA of the CDR3 is TGCGCCAGCAGCTTGTACGGACAGGCGACTGGCTACACCTTC. Its translation: CASSLYGQATGYTF.

The gene calls are TRBV5-1 and TRBJ2-7; 7 nucleotides line up with TRBD1. With V trimmed by 4 bases and J by 3 bases, 7 bases remained unmatched. The CDR3 is 14 amino acids. Per germline, CDR1 SGHRS and CDR2 YFSETQ. Here the CDR3 reads CASSPRQGIYEQYF. The CDR3 DNA is TGCGCCAGCAGCCCCCGACAGGGAATCTACGAGCAGTACTTC.

This chain connects TRBV11-2 to TRBJ2-5, with D perhaps TRBD1 (5 bases). The germline gives CDR1 SGHAT, CDR2 FQNNGV. The CDR3 runs 17 residues. Trimming left V 1 base short and J 4 bases short, with 19 bases between. In DNA form, the CDR3 reads TGTGCCAGCAGCTTAGGACCCTCGCTAGGGGTGGGAGAGACCCAGTACTTC. This gives the protein CASSLGPSLGVGETQYF.

This chain links TRBV28 with TRBJ2-3; D uncertain. This CDR3 comprises 13 residues. The germline V and J ends were trimmed by 7 bases and 8 bases, with 16 bases remaining between them. Germline values: CDR1 MDHEN, CDR2 SYDVKM. The CDR3 here is CASTPLASLTQYF. For the CDR3, the DNA is TGTGCCAGCACCCCCTTGGCATCCCTTACGCAGTATTTT.

The chain recombines TRBV5-1 with TRBJ2-7; 7 bases agree with TRBD2. The CDR3 contains 15 residues. V was clipped by 1 base and J by 0 bases; unmatched bases: 4. Germline values: CDR1 SGHRS, CDR2 YFSETQ. CDR3 DNA sequence: TGCGCCAGCAGCTTGTCCAGCGGGGACTCCTACGAGCAGTACTTC. Amino acids: CASSLSSGDSYEQYF.

V and J are TRBV3-1 (or the pseudogene TRBV3-2) and TRBJ2-7; D uncertain. The CDR3 sequence is 16 residues long. V was shortened by 1 base and J by 7 bases, with 20 bases between the two germline ends. Germline V gene data show CDR1 as LGHDT and CDR2 as YNNKEL (reference sequence). CDR3 loop: CASSQVPFSLLGEQYF. The CDR3 DNA sequence: TGTGCCAGCAGCCAAGTCCCCTTTAGTCTCCTCGGGGAGCAGTACTTC.

The chain has TRBV18 and TRBJ1-1; D uncertain. The CDR3 sequence is 15 residues long. The V end lost 6 bases, the J end lost 11 bases, and 25 bases lay between the germline ends. CDR1 is KGHSH and CDR2 is LQKENI in the germline V gene. The CDR3 DNA follows: TGTGCCAGCTCCACGGGCTCGGGGTCTCTCGGGAAGGCTTTCTTT. Translated: CASSTGSGSLGKAFF. The full variable domain, rest sourced from reference TRBV18 and TRBJ1-1, is NAGVMQNPRHLVRRRGQEARLRCSPMKGHSHVYWYRQLPEEGLKFMVYLQKENIIDESGMPKERFSAEFPKEGPSILRIQQVVRGDSAAYFCASSTGSGSLGKAFFGQGTRLTVV.